A single sample is the source of the 12 T cell receptor beta chains below, sequenced in a study of Graves' ophthalmopathy and Graves' hyperthyroidism. The sequenced template was RNA, covering the TCR beta CDR3 region. An opening RT-PCR round employed HTBI primers and preceded a second-round multiplex PCR. TCRdb used MiXCR to reprocess the multiplex PCR reads, holding one entry per CDR3 protein. The profile shows 52,000 or so distinct CDR3 sequences, approximately 45% of them singletons. Sequencing was done on a sample of peripheral blood. These receptors were obtained from an adult woman with Graves' ophthalmopathy.

This clonotype was counted at least ten times. The genes are TRBV9 and TRBJ1-2; 8 bases are shared with TRBD1. V was clipped by 0 bases and J by 5 bases; unmatched bases: 12. The CDR3 sequence is 17 residues long. Germline CDR1 and CDR2: SGDLS and YYNGEE. The chain's CDR3 is CASSVGGGRQGAYGYTF. The CDR3 nucleotides read TGTGCCAGCAGCGTAGGGGGGGGGCGGCAGGGGGCTTATGGCTACACCTTC.

This clonotype was counted at least ten times. The chain carries TRBV6-2 or TRBV6-3 and TRBJ2-1; 7 bases align to TRBD2. CDR1 is MNHEY and CDR2 is SVGEGT in the germline V gene. V lost 6 bases to trimming and J lost 13 bases; unmatched junction nucleotides: 6. CDR3 length: 11 amino acids. The CDR3 coding sequence is TGTGCCAGCAGCCGGGACTATGTACAGTTCTTC. This codes for CASSRDYVQFF.

Regarding this clonotype: Given a much more abundant clone one base away, this may be a read error. The chain employs TRBV28 and TRBJ2-7; D is undetermined. V gave up 5 bases and J gave up 9 bases, with 17 bases separating them. Germline V gene data show CDR1 as MDHEN and CDR2 as SYDVKM. The CDR3 length is 13 residues. CDR3 sequence: CASSPAVLNGQYF. The CDR3 nucleotides read TGTGCCAGCAGTCCGGCCGTTTTAAACGGGCAGTACTTC.

This clonotype was observed at least ten times. The V and J genes are TRBV9 and TRBJ1-5; D gene uncertain. The CDR3 spans 13 residues. CDR1 SGDLS and CDR2 YYNGEE come from the germline V gene. Trimming stripped 4 bases from V and 0 bases from J, with 5 bases between. Here the CDR3 DNA reads TGTGCCAGCAGCCAGCATAGCAATCAGCCCCAGCATTTT. It specifies CASSQHSNQPQHF.

Many counts were recorded for this clonotype. This chain uses TRBV4-3 with TRBJ2-1, with D perhaps TRBD1 (6 bases). CDR3 length: 16 residues. Germline CDR1 is LGHNA and CDR2 is YSLEER. Trimming left V 0 bases short and J 4 bases short, with 13 bases between. For the CDR3, the DNA is TGCGCCAGCAGCCAAGATGCGGCAGGGGAGTACAATGAGCAGTTCTTC. The encoded protein is CASSQDAAGEYNEQFF.

This clonotype was observed many times. This chain connects TRBV6-1 to TRBJ1-3; D is ambiguous. This CDR3 comprises 15 residues. V was cut by 1 base and J by 7 bases, with 14 bases left in between. Germline assignment: CDR1 MNHNS and CDR2 SASEGT. The CDR3: CASSEGTLFGNTIYF. CDR3 DNA sequence: TGTGCCAGCAGTGAAGGGACGTTGTTTGGGAACACCATATATTTT.

Comments on this clonotype: One base away lies a much larger clone, so this may be a sequencing read error. The chain uses TRBV4-2 and TRBJ2-7, with no clear D. Germline CDR1 is LGHNA and CDR2 is YNFKEQ. This CDR3 is built from 15 residues. Trimming cost V 0 bases and J 3 bases, with 12 bases left between them. Here the CDR3 DNA reads TGTGCCAGCAGCCAAGATTACCAGCAGGACTACGAGCAGTACTTC. Protein: CASSQDYQQDYEQYF.

This chain links TRBV7-2 with TRBJ2-2; D gene unclear. The germline V gene encodes CDR1 SGHTA and CDR2 FQGNSA. Trimming pared 1 base from V and 4 bases from J, leaving 7 bases between. The CDR3 is 14 amino acids. Written as DNA, the CDR3 is TGTGCCAGCAGCTTAGTTTCCGGCACCGGGGAGCTGTTTTTT. The encoded protein is CASSLVSGTGELFF.

In its sample, this clonotype is medium-sized. This chain joins TRBV29-1 and TRBJ2-3; D is unresolved. The V and J ends lost 7 bases and 6 bases respectively, with 8 bases between them. The CDR3 has 10 residues. Looked up from germline, CDR1 is SQVTM and CDR2 is ANQGSEA. CDR3 sequence (DNA): TGCAGCGGGGCAAGGGATACGCAGTATTTT. It translates to CSGARDTQYF.

This clonotype was detected many times. The rearrangement uses TRBV30 and TRBJ2-5; TRBD1 aligns across 8 bases. This CDR3 has 15 amino acids. The V gene's germline CDR1 is GTSNPN and CDR2 SVGIG (reference sequence). Trimming took 3 bases from V and 8 from J; bases not matched to a gene: 14. DNA for the CDR3: TGTGCCTGGAGACACTACTCACAGGGGGAGGCCACCCAGTACTTC. The encoded protein is CAWRHYSQGEATQYF.

This clonotype was detected ten times or more. This sequence joins TRBV4-1 and TRBJ2-7; tentatively, D is TRBD1 (6 bases). The CDR3 has 15 residues. Per the germline V gene, CDR1 is MGHRA and CDR2 is YSYEKL. V was clipped by 5 bases and J by 1 base, with 15 bases between them. The CDR3 nucleotides read TGCGCCAGCAGCTTTCAACAGGGCGAGTCCTACGAGCAGTACTTC. Its translation: CASSFQQGESYEQYF.

In its sample, this clonotype was seen many times. The chain carries TRBV6-5 and TRBJ1-2, with 11 bases identical to TRBD1. The V and J ends lost 0 bases and 2 bases, in that order; junction bases with no gene match: 2. There are 16 residues in the CDR3. CDR1 is MNHEY and CDR2 is SVGAGI in the germline V gene. CDR3 nucleotide sequence: TGTGCCAGCAGTTACTCTGGACAGGGGGCAAACTATGGCTACACCTTC. This gives the protein CASSYSGQGANYGYTF.